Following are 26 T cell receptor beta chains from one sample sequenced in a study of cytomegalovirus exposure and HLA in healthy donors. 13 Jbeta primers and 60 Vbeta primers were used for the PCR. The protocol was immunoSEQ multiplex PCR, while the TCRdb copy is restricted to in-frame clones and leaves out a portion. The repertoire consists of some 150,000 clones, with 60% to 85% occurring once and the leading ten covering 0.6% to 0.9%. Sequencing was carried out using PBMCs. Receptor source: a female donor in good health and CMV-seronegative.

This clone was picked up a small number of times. The CDR3 region is CASSFSRGLAAETQYF. DNA for the CDR3: TGTGCCAGCAGCTTTAGCCGGGGACTAGCGGCAGAGACCCAGTACTTC. The chain is built from TRBV7-9 and TRBJ2-5, with 11 bases matching TRBD2. CDR3 length: 16 residues. V trimming: 3 bases; J trimming: 4 bases; junction bases outside the gene matches: 7. In germline, CDR1 is SEHNR, CDR2 FQNEAQ (reference sequence).

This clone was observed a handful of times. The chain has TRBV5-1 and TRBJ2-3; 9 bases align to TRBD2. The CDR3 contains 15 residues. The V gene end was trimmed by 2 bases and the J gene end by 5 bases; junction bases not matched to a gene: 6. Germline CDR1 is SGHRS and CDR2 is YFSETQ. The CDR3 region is CASSFPAGGVDTQYF. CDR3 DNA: TGCGCCAGCAGCTTTCCTGCGGGGGGGGTAGATACGCAGTATTTT. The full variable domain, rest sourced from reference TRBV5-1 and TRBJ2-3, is KAGVTQTPRYLIKTRGQQVTLSCSPISGHRSVSWYQQTPGQGLQFLFEYFSETQRNKGNFPGRFSGRQFSNSRSEMNVSTLELGDSALYLCASSFPAGGVDTQYFGPGTRLTVL.

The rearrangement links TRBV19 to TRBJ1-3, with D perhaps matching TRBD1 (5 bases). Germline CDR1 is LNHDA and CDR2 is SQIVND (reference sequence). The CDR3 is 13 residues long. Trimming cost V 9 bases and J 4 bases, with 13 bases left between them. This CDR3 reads CASQAGLGNTIYF. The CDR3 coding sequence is TGTGCCAGCCAGGCAGGGTTAGGAAACACCATATATTTT.

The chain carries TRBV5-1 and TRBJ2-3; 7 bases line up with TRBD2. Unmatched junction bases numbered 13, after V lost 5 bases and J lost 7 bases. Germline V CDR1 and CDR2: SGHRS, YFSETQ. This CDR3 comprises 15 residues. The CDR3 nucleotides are TGCGCCAGCAGACTCCTAGCGGTACACACTCATACGCAGTATTTT. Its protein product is CASRLLAVHTHTQYF.

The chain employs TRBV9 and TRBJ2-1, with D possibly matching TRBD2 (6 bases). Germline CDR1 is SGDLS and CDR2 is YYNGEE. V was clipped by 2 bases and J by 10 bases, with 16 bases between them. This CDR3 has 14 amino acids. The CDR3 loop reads CASSVVLGGDEQFF. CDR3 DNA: TGTGCCAGCAGCGTGGTTTTGGGGGGAGACGAGCAGTTCTTC.

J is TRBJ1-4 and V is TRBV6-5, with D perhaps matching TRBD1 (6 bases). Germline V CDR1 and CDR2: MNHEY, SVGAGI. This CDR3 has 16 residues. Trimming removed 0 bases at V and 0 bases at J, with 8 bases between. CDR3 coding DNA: TGTGCCAGCAGTTACTCTTCAGGGGCAACTAATGAAAAACTGTTTTTT. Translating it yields CASSYSSGATNEKLFF.

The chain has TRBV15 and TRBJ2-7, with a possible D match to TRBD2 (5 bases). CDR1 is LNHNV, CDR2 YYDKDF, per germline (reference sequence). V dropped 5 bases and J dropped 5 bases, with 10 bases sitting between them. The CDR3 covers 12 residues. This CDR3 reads CATSRGGHEQYF. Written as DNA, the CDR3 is TGTGCCACCAGCCGCGGAGGTCACGAGCAGTACTTC.

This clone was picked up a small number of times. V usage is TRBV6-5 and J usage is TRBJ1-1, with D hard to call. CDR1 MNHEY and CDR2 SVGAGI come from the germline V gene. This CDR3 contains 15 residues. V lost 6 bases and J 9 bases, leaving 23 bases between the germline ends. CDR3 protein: CASRPPPFEVSKAFF. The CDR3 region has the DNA TGTGCCAGCAGACCTCCCCCTTTTGAGGTCTCGAAAGCTTTCTTT.

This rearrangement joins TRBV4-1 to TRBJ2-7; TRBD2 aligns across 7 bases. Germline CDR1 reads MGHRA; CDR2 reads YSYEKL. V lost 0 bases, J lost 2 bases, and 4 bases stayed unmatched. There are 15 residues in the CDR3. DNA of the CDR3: TGCGCCAGCAGCCAAGAGGCTAGCGGTACCTACGAGCAGTACTTC. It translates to CASSQEASGTYEQYF.

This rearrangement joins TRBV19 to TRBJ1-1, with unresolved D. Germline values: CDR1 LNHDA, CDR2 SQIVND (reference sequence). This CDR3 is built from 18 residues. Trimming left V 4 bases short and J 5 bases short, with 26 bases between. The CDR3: CASSTRRPRVGSRTEAFF. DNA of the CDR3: TGTGCCAGTAGTACCCGTAGGCCACGAGTTGGGAGTAGGACTGAAGCTTTCTTT.

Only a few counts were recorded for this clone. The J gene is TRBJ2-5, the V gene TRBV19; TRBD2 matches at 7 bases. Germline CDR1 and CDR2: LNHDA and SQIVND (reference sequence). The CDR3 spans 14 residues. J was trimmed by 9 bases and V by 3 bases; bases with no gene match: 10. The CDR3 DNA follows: TGTGCCAGTAGTATCGCAGCGGGATCGTCGGCCCAGTACTTC. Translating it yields CASSIAAGSSAQYF.

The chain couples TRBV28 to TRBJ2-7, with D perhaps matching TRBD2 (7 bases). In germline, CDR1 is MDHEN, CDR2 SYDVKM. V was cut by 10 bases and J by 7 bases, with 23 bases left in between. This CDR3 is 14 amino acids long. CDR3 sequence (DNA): TGTGCCACCTCGAAAGGGGGGGCCGTTTTTGAGCAGTACTTC. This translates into CATSKGGAVFEQYF.

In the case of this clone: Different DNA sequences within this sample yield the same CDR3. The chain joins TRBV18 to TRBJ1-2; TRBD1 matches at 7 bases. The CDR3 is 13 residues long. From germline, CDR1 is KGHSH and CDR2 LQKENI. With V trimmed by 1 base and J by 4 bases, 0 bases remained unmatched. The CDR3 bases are TGTGCCAGCTCACCACGGGACAGCTATGGCTACACCTTC. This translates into CASSPRDSYGYTF.

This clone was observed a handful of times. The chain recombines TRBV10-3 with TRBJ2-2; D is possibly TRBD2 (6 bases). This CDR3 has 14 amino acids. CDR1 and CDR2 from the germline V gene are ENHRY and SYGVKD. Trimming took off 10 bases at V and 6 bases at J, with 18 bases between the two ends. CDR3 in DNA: TGTGCCACAACTAGGCCGGGGGAGGCCGGGGAGCTGTTTTTT. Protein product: CATTRPGEAGELFF.

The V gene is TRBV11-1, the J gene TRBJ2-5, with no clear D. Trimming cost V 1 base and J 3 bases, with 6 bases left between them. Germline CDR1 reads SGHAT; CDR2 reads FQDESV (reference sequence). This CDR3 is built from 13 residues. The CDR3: CASSLGQKETQYF. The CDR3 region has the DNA TGTGCCAGCAGCTTAGGGCAGAAAGAGACCCAGTACTTC.

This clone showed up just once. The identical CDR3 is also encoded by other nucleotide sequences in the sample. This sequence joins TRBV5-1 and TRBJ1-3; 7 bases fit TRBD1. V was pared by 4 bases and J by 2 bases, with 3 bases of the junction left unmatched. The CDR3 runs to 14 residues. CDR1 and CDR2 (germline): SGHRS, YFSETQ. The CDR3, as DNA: TGCGCCAGCAGCCTCGACAGGGCTGGAAACACCATATATTTT. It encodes CASSLDRAGNTIYF.

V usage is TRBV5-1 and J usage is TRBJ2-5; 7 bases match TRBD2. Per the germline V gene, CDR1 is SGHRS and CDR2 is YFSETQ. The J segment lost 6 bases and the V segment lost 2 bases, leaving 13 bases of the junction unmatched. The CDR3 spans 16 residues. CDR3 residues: CASSFTAGLGGQTQYF. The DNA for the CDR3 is TGCGCCAGCAGCTTTACTGCTGGACTAGGTGGTCAGACCCAGTACTTC. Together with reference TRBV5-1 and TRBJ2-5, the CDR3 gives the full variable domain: KAGVTQTPRYLIKTRGQQVTLSCSPISGHRSVSWYQQTPGQGLQFLFEYFSETQRNKGNFPGRFSGRQFSNSRSEMNVSTLELGDSALYLCASSFTAGLGGQTQYFGPGTRLLVL.

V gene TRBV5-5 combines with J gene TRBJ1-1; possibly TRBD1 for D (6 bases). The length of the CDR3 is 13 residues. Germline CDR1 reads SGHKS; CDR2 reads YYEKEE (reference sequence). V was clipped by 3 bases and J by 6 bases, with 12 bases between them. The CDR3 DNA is TGTGCCAGCAGCTGGAAGGCAGGGGCTGAAGCTTTCTTT. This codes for CASSWKAGAEAFF.

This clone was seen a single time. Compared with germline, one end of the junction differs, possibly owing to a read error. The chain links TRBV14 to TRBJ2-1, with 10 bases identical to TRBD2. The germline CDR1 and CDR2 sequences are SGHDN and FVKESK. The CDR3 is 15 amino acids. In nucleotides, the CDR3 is TGTGCCAGCAGCCAAGTAGCAAGCGGGGGGGCCAAGGTGCTCTTC. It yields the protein CASSQVASGGAKVLF.

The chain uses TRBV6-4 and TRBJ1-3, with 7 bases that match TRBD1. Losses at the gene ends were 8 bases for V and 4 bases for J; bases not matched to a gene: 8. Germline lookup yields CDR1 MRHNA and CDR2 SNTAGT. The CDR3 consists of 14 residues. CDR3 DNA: TGTGCCAGCCCTCCCAACAGGGGAGGAAACACCATATATTTT. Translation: CASPPNRGGNTIYF.

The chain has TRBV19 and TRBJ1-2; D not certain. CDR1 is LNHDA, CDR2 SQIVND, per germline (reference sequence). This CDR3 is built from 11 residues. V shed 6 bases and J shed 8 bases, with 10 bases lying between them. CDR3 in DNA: TGTGCCAGTAGGCGGGAAGGAGGCTACACCTTC. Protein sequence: CASRREGGYTF.

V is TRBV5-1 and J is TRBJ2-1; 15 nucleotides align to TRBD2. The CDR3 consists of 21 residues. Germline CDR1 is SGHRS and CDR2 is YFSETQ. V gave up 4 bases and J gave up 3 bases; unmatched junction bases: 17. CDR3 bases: TGCGCCAGCAGCAAATCGCAACCGGGACTAGCGGGGGGCGGAATCTACAATGAGCAGTTCTTC. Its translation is CASSKSQPGLAGGGIYNEQFF.

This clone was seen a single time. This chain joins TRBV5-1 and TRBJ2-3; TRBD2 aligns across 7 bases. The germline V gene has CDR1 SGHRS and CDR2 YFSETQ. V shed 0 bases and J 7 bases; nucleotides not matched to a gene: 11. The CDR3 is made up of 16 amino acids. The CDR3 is CASSLAGAGDFYTQYF. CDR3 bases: TGCGCCAGCAGCTTGGCTGGCGCGGGAGATTTTTATACGCAGTATTTT.

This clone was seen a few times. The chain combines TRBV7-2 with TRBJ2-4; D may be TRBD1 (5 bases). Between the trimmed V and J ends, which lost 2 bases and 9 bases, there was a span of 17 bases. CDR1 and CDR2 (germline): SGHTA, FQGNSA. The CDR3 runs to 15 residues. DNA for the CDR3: TGTGCCAGCAGCTTAAGACAGTCGTCCGACGGCATTCAGTACTTC. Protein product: CASSLRQSSDGIQYF.

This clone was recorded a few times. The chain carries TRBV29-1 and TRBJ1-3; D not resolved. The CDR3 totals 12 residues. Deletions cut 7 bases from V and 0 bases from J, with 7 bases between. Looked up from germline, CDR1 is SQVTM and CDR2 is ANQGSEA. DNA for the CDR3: TGCAGCGGTAAGAGCTCTGGAAACACCATATATTTT. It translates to CSGKSSGNTIYF.

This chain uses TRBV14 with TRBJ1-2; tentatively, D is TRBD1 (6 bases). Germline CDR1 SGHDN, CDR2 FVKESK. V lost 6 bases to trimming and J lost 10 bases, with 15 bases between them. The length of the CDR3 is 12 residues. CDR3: CASSLTGTSYTF. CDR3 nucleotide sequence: TGTGCCAGCAGTCTAACAGGGACCTCCTACACCTTC.